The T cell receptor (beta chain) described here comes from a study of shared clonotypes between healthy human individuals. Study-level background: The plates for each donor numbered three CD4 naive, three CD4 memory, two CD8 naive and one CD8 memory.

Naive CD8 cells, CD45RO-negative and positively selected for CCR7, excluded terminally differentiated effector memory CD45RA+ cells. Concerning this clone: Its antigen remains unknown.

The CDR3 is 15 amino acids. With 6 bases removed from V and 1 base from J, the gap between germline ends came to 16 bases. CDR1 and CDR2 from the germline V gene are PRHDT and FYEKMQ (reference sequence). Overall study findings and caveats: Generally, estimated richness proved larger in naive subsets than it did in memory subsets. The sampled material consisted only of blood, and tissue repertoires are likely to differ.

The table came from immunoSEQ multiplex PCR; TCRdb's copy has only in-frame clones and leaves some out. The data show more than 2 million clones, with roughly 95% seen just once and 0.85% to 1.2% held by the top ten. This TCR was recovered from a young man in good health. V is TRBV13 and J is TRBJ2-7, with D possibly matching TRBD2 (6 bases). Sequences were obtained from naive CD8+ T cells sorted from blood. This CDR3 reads CASSFGTQESYEQYF. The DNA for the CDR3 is TGTGCCAGCAGTTTCGGGACTCAAGAATCCTACGAGCAGTACTTC.